The clone carrying this T cell receptor beta chain is a singleton in its sample. Its cognate antigen is unknown. The record originates from a study of cytomegalovirus exposure and HLA in healthy donors. General observations from the study: Rarity characterized most TCR sequences, yet some public TCRs appeared in many donors.

Germline-derived CDR1 and CDR2 are SGHVS and FNYEAQ. The CDR3 contains 18 residues. V gave up 5 bases and J gave up 4 bases, with 24 bases separating them. TCRdb's copy holds only in-frame clones and misses some; the assay was immunoSEQ multiplex PCR. This repertoire shows fewer than 350,000 clones, approximately 90% found once; its top ten account for about 0.85%. The chain couples TRBV7-6 to TRBJ1-5; D is unresolved. The receptor was derived from a woman aged 18-35 years in good health and CMV-seronegative. Sequencing used PBMCs. CDR3 sequence: CASSPSLGFRFLNQPQHF. The CDR3 region has the DNA TGTGCCAGCAGCCCCTCATTGGGCTTTAGGTTTTTAAATCAGCCCCAGCATTTT.